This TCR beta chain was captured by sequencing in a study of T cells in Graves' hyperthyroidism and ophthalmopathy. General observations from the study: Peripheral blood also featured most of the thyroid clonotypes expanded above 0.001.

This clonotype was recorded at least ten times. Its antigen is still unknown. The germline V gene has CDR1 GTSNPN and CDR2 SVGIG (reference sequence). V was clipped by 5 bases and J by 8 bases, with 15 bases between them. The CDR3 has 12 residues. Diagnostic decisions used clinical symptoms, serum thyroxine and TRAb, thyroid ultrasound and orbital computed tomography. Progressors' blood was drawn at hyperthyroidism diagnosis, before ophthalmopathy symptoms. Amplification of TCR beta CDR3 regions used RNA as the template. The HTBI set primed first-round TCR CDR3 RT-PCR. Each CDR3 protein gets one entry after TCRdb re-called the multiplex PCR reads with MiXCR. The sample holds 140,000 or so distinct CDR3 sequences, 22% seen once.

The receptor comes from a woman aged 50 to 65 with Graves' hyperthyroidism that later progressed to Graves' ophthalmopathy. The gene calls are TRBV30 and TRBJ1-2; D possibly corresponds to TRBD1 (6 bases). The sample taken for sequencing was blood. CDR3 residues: CAWLHRVWGYTF. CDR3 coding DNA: TGTGCCTGGCTCCACAGGGTGTGGGGCTACACCTTC.